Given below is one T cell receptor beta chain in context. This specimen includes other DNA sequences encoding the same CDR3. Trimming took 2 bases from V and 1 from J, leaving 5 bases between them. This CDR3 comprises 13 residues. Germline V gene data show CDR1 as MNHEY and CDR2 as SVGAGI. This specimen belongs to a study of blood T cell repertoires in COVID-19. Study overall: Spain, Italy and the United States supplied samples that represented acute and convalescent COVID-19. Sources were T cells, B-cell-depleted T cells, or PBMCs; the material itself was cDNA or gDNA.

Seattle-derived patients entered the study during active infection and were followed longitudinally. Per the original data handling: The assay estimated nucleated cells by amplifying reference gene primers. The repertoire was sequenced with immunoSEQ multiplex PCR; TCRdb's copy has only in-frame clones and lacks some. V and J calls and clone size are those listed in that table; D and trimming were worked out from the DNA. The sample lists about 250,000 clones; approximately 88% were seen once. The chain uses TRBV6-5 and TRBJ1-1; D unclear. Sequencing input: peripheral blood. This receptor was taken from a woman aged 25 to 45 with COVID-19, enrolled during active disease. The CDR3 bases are TGTGCCAGCAGTTACGAGGGGAACACTGAAGCTTTCTTT. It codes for CASSYEGNTEAFF.